The next 29 T cell receptor beta chains were all read from a single sample in a study of vaccination effects on CD4 cells after COVID-19. Antigen-specific CD4+ T cell clonotypes were called by their expansion after viral peptide-pool culture in ViraFEST. Following 10 days of culture, CD4+ T cells were isolated. Vaccine recipients had no previous SARS-CoV-2 infection; their nucleocapsid antibodies were negative. Their antigen targets remain unknown. Sequenced by immunoSEQ multiplex PCR; TCRdb stores in-frame clones only, minus some. Here the sample spans 30,000 to 35,000 clones, around four fifths being singletons. This sample comprised CD4+ T cells from PBMCs cultured with HCoV-OC43 spike peptides, obtained before COVID-19 vaccination. Described subset: HCoV-OC43 spike overlapping peptide pool stimulation. These receptors all stem from a human donor who received a COVID-19 vaccine.

V and J are TRBV4-3 and TRBJ2-3; perhaps D is TRBD1 or TRBD2 (6 bases each). Germline assignment: CDR1 LGHNA and CDR2 YSLEER. With 4 bases removed from V and 2 bases from J, the gap between germline ends came to 16 bases. The CDR3 spans 16 residues. DNA of the CDR3: TGCGCCAGCAGCCGAAGGGGGACGGGGGCCACAGATACGCAGTATTTT. Translation: CASSRRGTGATDTQYF.

The chain uses TRBV6-1 and TRBJ1-5; the D is unclear. Between the trimmed V and J ends, which lost 1 base and 4 bases, there was a span of 8 bases. CDR1 and CDR2 (germline): MNHNS, SASEGT. This CDR3 has 14 amino acids. The CDR3 loop is CASSEVGMNQPQHF. The CDR3 DNA sequence: TGTGCCAGCAGTGAAGTTGGGATGAATCAGCCCCAGCATTTT.

The rearrangement joins TRBV5-1 to TRBJ1-1, with a tentative D call TRBD1 (5 bases). The CDR3 consists of 15 residues. V was trimmed by 4 bases and J by 2 bases, leaving 15 bases between them. Germline V lookup: CDR1 SGHRS, CDR2 YFSETQ. The CDR3 coding sequence is TGCGCCAGCAGCCCAGGGACGGGGCAAAACACTGAAGCTTTCTTT. This codes for CASSPGTGQNTEAFF. The complete variable domain, with remaining parts taken from reference TRBV5-1 and TRBJ1-1, reads KAGVTQTPRYLIKTRGQQVTLSCSPISGHRSVSWYQQTPGQGLQFLFEYFSETQRNKGNFPGRFSGRQFSNSRSEMNVSTLELGDSALYLCASSPGTGQNTEAFFGQGTRLTVV.

This sequence joins TRBV9 and TRBJ1-2; D is possibly TRBD1 (5 bases). CDR1 and CDR2 from the germline V gene are SGDLS and YYNGEE. The CDR3 has 14 residues. The germline V and J ends were trimmed by 0 bases and 6 bases, with 12 bases remaining between them. The CDR3 region has the DNA TGTGCCAGCAGCGTAGGAAGGGGACGGGATGGCTACACCTTC. Its protein product is CASSVGRGRDGYTF. The full variable domain, with the rest looked up from reference TRBV9 and TRBJ1-2, is DSGVTQTPKHLITATGQRVTLRCSPRSGDLSVYWYQQSLDQGLQFLIQYYNGEERAKGNILERFSAQQFPDLHSELNLSSLELGDSALYFCASSVGRGRDGYTFGSGTRLTVV.

The chain uses TRBV30 and TRBJ1-1; D not certain. The CDR3 has 18 amino acids. The V gene lost 4 bases and the J gene lost 1 base, with 25 bases spanning the gap. Germline CDR1 and CDR2: GTSNPN and SVGIG (reference sequence). The CDR3 coding sequence is TGTGCCTGGACGTTGTATATAGGCCACAAAGCGTCGAACACTGAAGCTTTCTTT. Its translation: CAWTLYIGHKASNTEAFF.

The chain has TRBV4-1 and TRBJ2-7; 7 bases are a match to TRBD1. The CDR3 extends over 16 amino acids. The germline V gene encodes CDR1 MGHRA and CDR2 YSYEKL. The junction had 12 bases not matched to a gene; V was cut back by 3 bases and J by 4 bases. CDR3 bases: TGCGCCAGCAGCCATGCTCTCGACAGGGCTCGGTACGAGCAGTACTTC. Amino acid sequence: CASSHALDRARYEQYF.

The chain uses TRBV3-1 (or the pseudogene TRBV3-2) and TRBJ2-1; TRBD2 aligns across 11 bases. V gave up 4 bases and J gave up 2 bases; unmatched junction bases: 7. Germline CDR1 reads LGHDT; CDR2 reads YNNKEL (reference sequence). The CDR3 is 17 amino acids. CDR3 region: CASSLQTSGVTYNEQFF. The CDR3 bases are TGTGCCAGCAGCCTTCAGACTAGCGGGGTTACCTACAATGAGCAGTTCTTC.

The sample holds a few counts of this clone. A much bigger clone sits one base away, suggesting this may be a read error. This chain links TRBV28 with TRBJ2-7, with D tentatively TRBD2 (6 bases). CDR3 length equals 12 residues. Germline-derived CDR1 and CDR2 are MDHEN and SYDVKM. The V end was cut by 2 bases, the J end by 6 bases, with 8 bases between. The CDR3 protein is CASSLGGFEQYF. CDR3 nucleotide sequence: TGTGCCAGCAGTTTAGGGGGGTTCGAGCAGTACTTC.

The chain is built from TRBV11-3 and TRBJ1-1; D perhaps matches TRBD1 (5 bases). V was trimmed by 5 bases and J by 6 bases, leaving 16 bases between them. The CDR3 consists of 14 residues. Germline V gene lookup returns CDR1 SGHNT and CDR2 YENEEA. The CDR3 region is CASSPRQGSAEAFF. The DNA for the CDR3 is TGTGCCAGCAGCCCTCGGCAGGGTTCCGCTGAAGCTTTCTTT.

Only a few counts were recorded for this clone. The chain carries TRBV6-5 and TRBJ1-1; possibly TRBD1 for D (6 bases). The CDR3 covers 16 residues. Trimming removed 4 bases from V and 0 bases from J, with 15 bases in between. Germline lookup yields CDR1 MNHEY and CDR2 SVGAGI. This CDR3 is CASSLNRVKMNTEAFF. CDR3 in DNA: TGTGCCAGCAGTTTGAACAGGGTCAAAATGAACACTGAAGCTTTCTTT.

The CDR3 sequence is CASSFSGNGYTF. The CDR3 DNA is TGTGCCAGCAGCTTTTCTGGGAATGGCTACACCTTC. The rearrangement links TRBV11-2 to TRBJ1-2; D not resolved. This CDR3 is built from 12 residues. Per germline, CDR1 SGHAT and CDR2 FQNNGV. V was trimmed by 3 bases and J by 6 bases, leaving 8 bases between them.

The chain combines TRBV3-1 (or the pseudogene TRBV3-2) with TRBJ2-1; 10 nucleotides align to TRBD2. V dropped 4 bases and J dropped 7; count of bases not matched to a gene: 16. Germline V gene sequence: CDR1 LGHDT, CDR2 YNNKEL (reference sequence). The CDR3 loop spans 18 amino acids. The CDR3 DNA follows: TGTGCCAGCAGCCGGTCGGGCAAAGCGGGAGGGCATGGGAATGAGCAGTTCTTC. It codes for CASSRSGKAGGHGNEQFF.

The V gene is TRBV6-1, the J gene TRBJ2-3, with D perhaps given as TRBD1 or TRBD2 (5 bases each). This CDR3 contains 17 residues. Germline CDR1 reads MNHNS; CDR2 reads SASEGT. Deletions cut 0 bases from V and 3 bases from J, with 16 bases between. The CDR3 reads CASSEARGPQGTDTQYF. In DNA form, the CDR3 reads TGTGCCAGCAGTGAAGCGAGGGGACCCCAAGGGACAGATACGCAGTATTTT.

The chain has TRBV7-9 and TRBJ1-1, with D possibly TRBD1 on 6 matching bases. The CDR3 extends over 15 amino acids. V was trimmed by 6 bases and J by 6 bases, leaving 20 bases between them. Germline V CDR1 and CDR2: SEHNR, FQNEAQ (reference sequence). The CDR3 loop reads CASRPGVQRAPEAFF. The CDR3 nucleotides read TGTGCCAGCAGACCAGGGGTACAGAGGGCTCCTGAAGCTTTCTTT.

CDR3 DNA: TGCGCCAGCAGCTTGGTTGGGTCGACCGGGGAGCTGTTTTTT. It is translated as CASSLVGSTGELFF. This chain joins TRBV5-1 and TRBJ2-2; D gene unclear. The CDR3 totals 14 residues. The germline V and J ends were trimmed by 0 bases and 5 bases, with 8 bases remaining between them. Germline loops: CDR1 SGHRS, CDR2 YFSETQ.

The V call is TRBV11-2, the J call TRBJ1-2, with unresolved D. Deletions cut 0 bases from V and 2 bases from J, with 10 bases between. The CDR3 covers 15 residues. CDR1 is SGHAT and CDR2 is FQNNGV in the germline V gene. The CDR3 spells CASSLDPAANYGYTF. CDR3 DNA: TGTGCCAGCAGCTTAGATCCTGCGGCGAACTATGGCTACACCTTC.

The chain links TRBV14 to TRBJ2-1; D is perhaps TRBD1 (5 bases). From germline, CDR1 is SGHDN and CDR2 FVKESK. V was pared by 3 bases and J by 2 bases, with 17 bases between. CDR3 length: 17 amino acids. In DNA form, the CDR3 reads TGTGCCAGCAGCCAGGCATGGGGCAGGGTTCCCTACAATGAGCAGTTCTTC. Protein sequence: CASSQAWGRVPYNEQFF.

This chain joins TRBV6-6 and TRBJ1-5, with D maybe TRBD1 (6 bases). The length of the CDR3 is 16 residues. Germline lookup yields CDR1 MNHNY and CDR2 SVGAGI (reference sequence). The V and J ends lost 6 bases and 1 base respectively, with 16 bases between them. The CDR3 spells CASRHFGGGSNQPQHF. The CDR3, as DNA: TGTGCCAGCAGGCACTTTGGGGGCGGAAGCAATCAGCCCCAGCATTTT.

The chain is built from TRBV24-1 and TRBJ2-7; 11 bases align to TRBD1. Germline CDR1 KGHDR, CDR2 SFDVKD. The CDR3 is 11 amino acids. Losses at the gene ends were 9 bases for V and 6 bases for J; bases not matched to a gene: 0. The CDR3 is CATGTGGEQYF. The CDR3 nucleotides read TGTGCCACCGGGACAGGGGGCGAGCAGTACTTC.

This clone was counted a few times. This chain uses TRBV11-2 with TRBJ2-1; a weak D match, TRBD2 (6 bases). Per the germline V gene, CDR1 is SGHAT and CDR2 is FQNNGV. V was clipped by 0 bases and J by 15 bases, with 21 bases between them. There are 15 residues in the CDR3. The CDR3 loop reads CASSLDFGGESRRFF. The CDR3 DNA reads as TGTGCCAGCAGCTTAGATTTCGGCGGGGAGTCCCGGCGGTTCTTC. The whole variable domain, remainder taken from reference TRBV11-2 and TRBJ2-1, is EAGVAQSPRYKIIEKRQSVAFWCNPISGHATLYWYQQILGQGPKLLIQFQNNGVVDDSQLPKDRFSAERLKGVDSTLKIQPAKLEDSAVYLCASSLDFGGESRRFFGPGTRLTVL.

The CDR3 nucleotides read TGTGCCAGCAGCTCCCTTTTGGGCGGGATAAACAATGAGCAGTTCTTC. Protein sequence: CASSSLLGGINNEQFF. The V and J genes are TRBV7-9 and TRBJ2-1, with a possible D match to TRBD2 (6 bases). V dropped 4 bases and J dropped 5 bases, with 18 bases sitting between them. Germline loops: CDR1 SEHNR, CDR2 FQNEAQ (reference sequence). CDR3 length: 16 amino acids.

This clone was counted a single time. The chain uses TRBV5-1 and TRBJ2-1, with D perhaps matching TRBD2 (5 bases). The CDR3 is 16 amino acids. Trimming removed 4 bases at V and 4 bases at J, with 18 bases between. The germline gives CDR1 SGHRS, CDR2 YFSETQ. The CDR3 DNA follows: TGCGCCAGCAGCCGAGGGCAGGCGAGCCTTTACAATGAGCAGTTCTTC. Translated: CASSRGQASLYNEQFF.

The chain has TRBV7-2 and TRBJ2-7; 8 bases fit TRBD1. J gave up 5 bases and V 4 bases, and 7 bases lay outside the gene matches. The CDR3 is made up of 14 amino acids. Germline V CDR1 and CDR2: SGHTA, FQGNSA. CDR3: CASSSMDRAHEQYF. The CDR3 DNA reads TGTGCCAGCAGCTCCATGGACAGGGCCCACGAGCAGTACTTC.

The genes are TRBV29-1 and TRBJ2-5; D is ambiguous. The germline CDR1 and CDR2 sequences are SQVTM and ANQGSEA. Trimming stripped 5 bases from V and 0 bases from J, with 13 bases between. The CDR3 sequence is 14 residues long. The CDR3 DNA follows: TGCAGCGTTCGGACGGCGAGGTACCAAGAGACCCAGTACTTC. Its translation is CSVRTARYQETQYF.

The V call is TRBV13, the J call TRBJ1-2, with D uncertain. This CDR3 is built from 16 residues. With 5 bases removed from V and 5 bases from J, the gap between germline ends came to 21 bases. The V gene's germline CDR1 is PRHDT and CDR2 FYEKMQ (reference sequence). The CDR3 reads CASSLLRSTLEYGYTF. CDR3 coding DNA: TGTGCCAGCAGCCTACTACGATCGACTCTCGAATATGGCTACACCTTC. Full variable domain (remainder filled in from reference TRBV13 and TRBJ1-2): AAGVIQSPRHLIKEKRETATLKCYPIPRHDTVYWYQQGPGQDPQFLISFYEKMQSDKGSIPDRFSAQQFSDYHSELNMSSLELGDSALYFCASSLLRSTLEYGYTFGSGTRLTVV.

The chain joins TRBV5-1 to TRBJ2-6; D perhaps matches TRBD2 (7 bases). The CDR3 loop spans 17 amino acids. The germline V gene has CDR1 SGHRS and CDR2 YFSETQ. V lost 7 bases and J lost 2, with 19 bases in between. The CDR3, as DNA: TGCGCCAGCGGGGAGGGGGACGGTAGTCCTGGGGCCAACGTCCTGACTTTC. Translation: CASGEGDGSPGANVLTF.

The chain carries TRBV18 and TRBJ2-5; D ambiguous. Germline CDR1 is KGHSH and CDR2 is LQKENI. Trimming removed 1 base from V and 5 bases from J, with 8 bases in between. This CDR3 region has 13 residues. Here the CDR3 DNA reads TGTGCCAGCTCACCACGGGATTTGGAGACCCAGTACTTC. Its translation is CASSPRDLETQYF. The variable domain in full, with the rest retrieved from reference TRBV18 and TRBJ2-5, is NAGVMQNPRHLVRRRGQEARLRCSPMKGHSHVYWYRQLPEEGLKFMVYLQKENIIDESGMPKERFSAEFPKEGPSILRIQQVVRGDSAAYFCASSPRDLETQYFGPGTRLLVL.

This clone was counted a single time. The V and J genes are TRBV3-1 (or the pseudogene TRBV3-2) and TRBJ1-2; 7 bases fit TRBD1. The junction had 7 bases not matched to a gene; V was cut back by 1 base and J by 8 bases. The CDR3 is 14 amino acids. Germline-derived CDR1 and CDR2 are LGHDT and YNNKEL (reference sequence). The CDR3 nucleotides read TGTGCCAGCAGCCAAGTAGGGGGCGGCCTGGGCTACACCTTC. Amino acids: CASSQVGGGLGYTF.

The chain recombines TRBV5-4 with TRBJ2-1, with a weak D call TRBD2 (6 bases). The V end was cut by 2 bases, the J end by 0 bases, with 12 bases between. The CDR3 has 16 residues. The germline CDR1 and CDR2 sequences are SGHNT and YYREEE (reference sequence). The CDR3 DNA reads as TGTGCCAGCAGCTTAGGAGGGGCGGCCTCCTACAATGAGCAGTTCTTC. Encoded protein: CASSLGGAASYNEQFF.